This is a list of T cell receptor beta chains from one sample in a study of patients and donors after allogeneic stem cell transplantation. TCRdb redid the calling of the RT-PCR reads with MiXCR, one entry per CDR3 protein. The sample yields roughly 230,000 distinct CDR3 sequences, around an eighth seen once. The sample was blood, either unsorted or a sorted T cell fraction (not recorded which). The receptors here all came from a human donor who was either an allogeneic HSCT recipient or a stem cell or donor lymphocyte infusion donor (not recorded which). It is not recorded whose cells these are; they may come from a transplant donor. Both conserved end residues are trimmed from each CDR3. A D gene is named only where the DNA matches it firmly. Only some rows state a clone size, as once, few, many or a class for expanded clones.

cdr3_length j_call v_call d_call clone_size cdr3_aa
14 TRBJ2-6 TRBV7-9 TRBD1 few ASSSRQGAGANVLT
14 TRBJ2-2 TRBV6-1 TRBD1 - ASRETTGGSTGELF
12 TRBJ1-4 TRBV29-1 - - SVADPGLREKLF
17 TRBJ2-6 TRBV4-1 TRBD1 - ASSHPDRGTLSGANVLT
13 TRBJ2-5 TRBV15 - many ATSREVNIQETQY
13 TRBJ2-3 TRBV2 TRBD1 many ASRDRGWESDTQY
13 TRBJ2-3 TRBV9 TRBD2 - ASSGTRASTDTQY
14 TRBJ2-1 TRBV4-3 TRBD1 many ASSQNTGTGSNEQF
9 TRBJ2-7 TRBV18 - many ASSPNYEQY
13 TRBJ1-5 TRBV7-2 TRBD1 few ASSSGQVFGQPQH
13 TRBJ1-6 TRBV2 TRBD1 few ASSVGTGSYSPLH
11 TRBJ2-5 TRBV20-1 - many SARVSHQETQY
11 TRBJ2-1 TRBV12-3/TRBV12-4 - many ASSFPTLNEQF
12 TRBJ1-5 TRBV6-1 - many ASGDWQGSQPQH
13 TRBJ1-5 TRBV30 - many AWKLGSGGNQPQH
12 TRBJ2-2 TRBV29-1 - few SVATGGDTGELF